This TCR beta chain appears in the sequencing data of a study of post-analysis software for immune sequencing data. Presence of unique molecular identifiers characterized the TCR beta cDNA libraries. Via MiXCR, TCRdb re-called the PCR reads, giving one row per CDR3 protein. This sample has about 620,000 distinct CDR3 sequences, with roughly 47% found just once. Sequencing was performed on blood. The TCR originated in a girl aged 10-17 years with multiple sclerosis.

CDR3 loop: CASTLGWTSWDNEQFF. The CDR3 DNA is TGCGCCAGCACCCTTGGGTGGACTAGCTGGGACAATGAGCAGTTCTTC. The J gene is TRBJ2-1, the V gene TRBV5-1, with 8 bases that match TRBD2. V was clipped by 6 bases and J by 5 bases; unmatched bases: 13. CDR1 SGHRS and CDR2 YFSETQ come from the germline V gene. This CDR3 is built from 16 residues.